This TCR beta chain was captured in a study of blood T cell repertoires in COVID-19. For the study at large: Whether acute or convalescent, the COVID-19 samples came from the United States, Italy and Spain. Sources were T cells, B-cell-depleted T cells, or PBMCs; the material itself was cDNA or gDNA.

V was shortened by 2 bases and J by 0 bases, with 16 bases between the two germline ends. The length of the CDR3 is 17 residues. CDR1 is MDHEN and CDR2 is SYDVKM in the germline V gene. Methods used by the authors: It was from reference gene primer amplification that nucleated cell counts were estimated. The assay was immunoSEQ multiplex PCR, and TCRdb's table has in-frame clones only and misses some. The V and J calls and clone size are taken from that table; D and trimming were inferred from the DNA. The table lists 150,000 to 200,000 clones, around nine tenths of them singletons. Sequenced: peripheral blood. The chain combines TRBV28 with TRBJ1-2; the D gene is possibly TRBD1 (6 bases). This TCR came from a man aged 65-85 years with acute or convalescent COVID-19. Here the CDR3 reads CASSLQGPIPTNYGYTF. The CDR3 nucleotides are TGTGCCAGCAGTTTACAGGGGCCCATCCCGACTAACTATGGCTACACCTTC.